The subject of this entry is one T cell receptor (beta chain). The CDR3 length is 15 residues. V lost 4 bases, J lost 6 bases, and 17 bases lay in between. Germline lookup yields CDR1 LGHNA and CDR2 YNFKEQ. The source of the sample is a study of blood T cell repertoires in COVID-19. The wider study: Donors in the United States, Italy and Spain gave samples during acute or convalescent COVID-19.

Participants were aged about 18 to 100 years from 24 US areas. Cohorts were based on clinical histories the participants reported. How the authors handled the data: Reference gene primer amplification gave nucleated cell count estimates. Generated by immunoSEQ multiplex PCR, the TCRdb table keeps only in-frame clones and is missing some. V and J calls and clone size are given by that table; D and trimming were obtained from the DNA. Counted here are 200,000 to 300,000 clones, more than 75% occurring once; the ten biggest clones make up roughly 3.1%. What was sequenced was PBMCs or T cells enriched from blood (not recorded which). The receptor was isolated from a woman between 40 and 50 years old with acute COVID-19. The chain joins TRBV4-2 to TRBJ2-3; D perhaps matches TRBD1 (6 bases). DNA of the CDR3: TGTGCCAGCAGCCGCGTTCGGACAGTGGCGGATACGCAGTATTTT. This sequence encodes CASSRVRTVADTQYF.